These T cell receptor beta chains were read from a single sample in a study of Graves' ophthalmopathy and Graves' hyperthyroidism. A single record per CDR3 protein comes from TCRdb applying MiXCR to the multiplex PCR reads. The repertoire has around 1,000,000 distinct CDR3 sequences, about 36% of them found once; the top ten carry around 10%. The sequenced sample was peripheral blood or thyroid tissue (not recorded which). The receptors here all came from an adult man with Graves' hyperthyroidism. The CDR3 runs from the conserved cysteine through the conserved F or W. Each record gives: J gene, V gene, D gene, clone size, CDR3 protein, CDR3 DNA. A D gene is named only where the DNA matches it firmly. Only part of the rows carry a size: once, few, many, or a class if the clone is expanded.

j_call: TRBJ2-6
v_call: TRBV20-1
d_call: NA
clone_size: NA
cdr3_aa: CSARQDSVEESGANVLTF
cdr3_nt: TGCAGTGCTAGACAAGACAGCGTTGAAGAATCTGGGGCCAACGTCCTGACTTTC

j_call: TRBJ1-5
v_call: TRBV29-1
d_call: TRBD1
clone_size: many
cdr3_aa: CSVGTGANQPQHF
cdr3_nt: TGCAGCGTTGGGACAGGGGCGAATCAGCCCCAGCATTTT

j_call: TRBJ2-2
v_call: TRBV29-1
d_call: NA
clone_size: many
cdr3_aa: CSVEGGPAGELFF
cdr3_nt: TGCAGCGTTGAAGGAGGCCCCGCCGGGGAGCTGTTTTTT

j_call: TRBJ2-7
v_call: TRBV6-5
d_call: NA
clone_size: few
cdr3_aa: CASSRTRDSYEQYF
cdr3_nt: TGTGCCAGCAGCCGAACCAGGGACTCCTACGAGCAGTACTTC

j_call: TRBJ2-7
v_call: TRBV28
d_call: TRBD1
clone_size: NA
cdr3_aa: CASSPTSTGNEQYF
cdr3_nt: TGTGCCAGCAGTCCCACGTCGACAGGGAACGAGCAGTACTTC

j_call: TRBJ2-7
v_call: TRBV7-2
d_call: NA
clone_size: many
cdr3_aa: CASSHSLGVAYEQYF
cdr3_nt: TGTGCCAGCAGCCATAGCCTGGGGGTGGCCTACGAGCAGTACTTC

j_call: TRBJ2-2
v_call: TRBV9
d_call: NA
clone_size: NA
cdr3_aa: CASSASGQGTGELFF
cdr3_nt: TGTGCCAGCAGCGCATCGGGGCAGGGCACCGGGGAGCTGTTTTTT

j_call: TRBJ1-2
v_call: TRBV7-9
d_call: TRBD1
clone_size: NA
cdr3_aa: CASSTERQGGYGYTF
cdr3_nt: TGTGCCAGCAGCACGGAGAGACAGGGGGGATATGGCTACACCTTC

j_call: TRBJ2-7
v_call: TRBV4-3
d_call: TRBD1
clone_size: few
cdr3_aa: CASSQAWTGSAYEQYF
cdr3_nt: TGCGCCAGCAGCCAGGCCTGGACAGGGAGCGCCTACGAGCAGTACTTC

j_call: TRBJ2-6
v_call: TRBV25-1
d_call: NA
clone_size: many
cdr3_aa: CATSGGGSGANVLTF
cdr3_nt: TGTGCCACCTCAGGTGGGGGCTCTGGGGCCAACGTCCTGACTTTC

j_call: TRBJ1-1
v_call: TRBV29-1
d_call: TRBD1
clone_size: NA
cdr3_aa: CSGEGAGGADTEAFF
cdr3_nt: TGCAGCGGTGAGGGGGCGGGCGGGGCAGACACTGAAGCTTTCTTT

j_call: TRBJ1-5
v_call: TRBV24-1
d_call: NA
clone_size: NA
cdr3_aa: CATSGGWNQPQHF
cdr3_nt: TGTGCCACCAGTGGGGGCTGGAATCAGCCCCAGCATTTT

j_call: TRBJ2-7
v_call: TRBV5-6
d_call: NA
clone_size: many
cdr3_aa: CASSASRGAYEQYF
cdr3_nt: TGTGCCAGCAGCGCGTCCAGGGGGGCCTACGAGCAGTACTTC

j_call: TRBJ1-5
v_call: TRBV7-8
d_call: NA
clone_size: NA
cdr3_aa: CASSVGRTQRPQHF
cdr3_nt: TGTGCCAGCAGCGTGGGGCGTACCCAGCGGCCCCAGCATTTT

j_call: TRBJ2-6
v_call: TRBV25-1
d_call: NA
clone_size: NA
cdr3_aa: CASSNLVGNGGANVLTF
cdr3_nt: TGTGCCAGCAGCAATTTAGTCGGGAATGGTGGGGCCAACGTCCTGACTTTC

j_call: TRBJ2-3
v_call: TRBV7-2
d_call: NA
clone_size: NA
cdr3_aa: CASTEDGAGTDTQYF
cdr3_nt: TGTGCCAGCACCGAAGACGGGGCCGGCACAGATACGCAGTATTTT

j_call: TRBJ1-5
v_call: TRBV5-5
d_call: NA
clone_size: many
cdr3_aa: CASALQGDQPQHF
cdr3_nt: TGTGCCAGCGCCCTACAGGGAGACCAGCCCCAGCATTTT

j_call: TRBJ2-7
v_call: TRBV3-1
d_call: NA
clone_size: NA
cdr3_aa: CASSQVVGHPSGHEQYF
cdr3_nt: TGTGCCAGCAGCCAAGTAGTGGGACACCCCTCCGGGCACGAGCAGTACTTC

j_call: TRBJ2-5
v_call: TRBV7-6
d_call: NA
clone_size: many
cdr3_aa: CASSLPMATQYF
cdr3_nt: TGTGCCAGCAGCTTACCGATGGCGACCCAGTACTTC

j_call: TRBJ2-7
v_call: TRBV7-2
d_call: NA
clone_size: many
cdr3_aa: CASSRRASYEQYF
cdr3_nt: TGTGCCAGCAGCCGACGGGCCTCCTACGAGCAGTACTTC

j_call: TRBJ1-4
v_call: TRBV10-3
d_call: NA
clone_size: NA
cdr3_aa: CAISDDDSWEKLFF
cdr3_nt: TGTGCCATCAGTGATGACGACAGTTGGGAAAAACTGTTTTTT

j_call: TRBJ1-5
v_call: TRBV20-1
d_call: NA
clone_size: NA
cdr3_aa: CSATTRDRTNQPQHF
cdr3_nt: TGCAGTGCCACCACCCGGGACCGTACCAATCAGCCCCAGCATTTT

j_call: TRBJ2-5
v_call: TRBV20-1
d_call: TRBD1
clone_size: NA
cdr3_aa: CSARDPPGQGPRETQYF
cdr3_nt: TGCAGTGCTAGAGACCCACCGGGACAGGGCCCGAGGGAGACCCAGTACTTC

j_call: TRBJ1-1
v_call: TRBV7-9
d_call: NA
clone_size: few
cdr3_aa: CASSLGDGRNTEAFF
cdr3_nt: TGTGCCAGCAGCTTAGGGGACGGAAGGAACACTGAAGCTTTCTTT

j_call: TRBJ1-5
v_call: TRBV6-5
d_call: NA
clone_size: many
cdr3_aa: CASSSYKGNQPQHF
cdr3_nt: TGTGCCAGCAGTTCGTACAAAGGCAATCAGCCCCAGCATTTT

j_call: TRBJ1-5
v_call: TRBV10-3
d_call: NA
clone_size: NA
cdr3_aa: CAISEKSSPNQPQHF
cdr3_nt: TGTGCCATCAGTGAGAAAAGCAGTCCCAATCAGCCCCAGCATTTT

j_call: TRBJ2-7
v_call: TRBV4-1
d_call: TRBD1
clone_size: few
cdr3_aa: CASSQRQGREQYF
cdr3_nt: TGCGCCAGCAGCCAGAGACAGGGTCGCGAGCAGTACTTC

j_call: TRBJ1-5
v_call: TRBV15
d_call: NA
clone_size: NA
cdr3_aa: CATSRETGSLPKTQHF
cdr3_nt: TGTGCCACCAGCAGAGAGACAGGATCCCTGCCCAAGACCCAGCATTTT

j_call: TRBJ1-6
v_call: TRBV24-1
d_call: NA
clone_size: NA
cdr3_aa: CATSDRNSPLHF
cdr3_nt: TGTGCCACCAGTGACAGAAATTCACCCCTCCACTTT

j_call: TRBJ2-3
v_call: TRBV13
d_call: NA
clone_size: NA
cdr3_aa: CASSRTELLTDTQYF
cdr3_nt: TGTGCCAGCAGCCGAACAGAGTTACTCACAGATACGCAGTATTTT

j_call: TRBJ2-5
v_call: TRBV5-1
d_call: NA
clone_size: NA
cdr3_aa: CASRDRVGVEETQYF
cdr3_nt: TGCGCCAGCAGAGATCGGGTAGGGGTTGAGGAGACCCAGTACTTC

j_call: TRBJ2-5
v_call: TRBV5-8
d_call: NA
clone_size: many
cdr3_aa: CASSKTGETQYF
cdr3_nt: TGTGCCAGCAGTAAGACCGGGGAGACCCAGTACTTC

j_call: TRBJ2-7
v_call: TRBV7-8
d_call: NA
clone_size: few
cdr3_aa: CASSLGYGSYEQYF
cdr3_nt: TGTGCCAGCAGCTTAGGGTACGGGAGCTACGAGCAGTACTTC

j_call: TRBJ2-6
v_call: TRBV7-8
d_call: NA
clone_size: many
cdr3_aa: CASSPARRLSGANVLTF
cdr3_nt: TGTGCCAGCAGCCCCGCTCGGAGGCTCTCTGGGGCCAACGTCCTGACTTTC

j_call: TRBJ2-5
v_call: TRBV7-2
d_call: NA
clone_size: many
cdr3_aa: CASSLQSRQTQYF
cdr3_nt: TGTGCCAGCAGCTTACAGTCCCGTCAGACCCAGTACTTC

j_call: TRBJ2-7
v_call: TRBV7-8
d_call: NA
clone_size: few
cdr3_aa: CASSSSWDSGSYEQYF
cdr3_nt: TGTGCCAGCAGCAGTTCCTGGGACTCCGGCTCCTACGAGCAGTACTTC

j_call: TRBJ1-1
v_call: TRBV2
d_call: NA
clone_size: many
cdr3_aa: CASSDEGTELGAFF
cdr3_nt: TGTGCCAGCAGTGACGAAGGGACGGAGCTAGGAGCTTTCTTT

j_call: TRBJ1-5
v_call: TRBV9
d_call: NA
clone_size: many
cdr3_aa: CASSGLDSNQPQHF
cdr3_nt: TGTGCCAGCAGCGGCTTAGATAGCAATCAGCCCCAGCATTTT

j_call: TRBJ2-2
v_call: TRBV10-3
d_call: NA
clone_size: NA
cdr3_aa: CAIKDSSFTGELFF
cdr3_nt: TGTGCCATCAAGGATAGTTCTTTCACCGGGGAGCTGTTTTTT

j_call: TRBJ2-5
v_call: TRBV15
d_call: TRBD2
clone_size: NA
cdr3_aa: CATSRAFGGGRTQYF
cdr3_nt: TGTGCCACCAGCAGAGCGTTTGGCGGGGGGCGGACCCAGTACTTC

j_call: TRBJ1-5
v_call: TRBV29-1
d_call: NA
clone_size: NA
cdr3_aa: CSEVGGGHQPQHF
cdr3_nt: TGCAGTGAAGTTGGTGGGGGGCATCAGCCCCAGCATTTT

j_call: TRBJ1-5
v_call: TRBV10-3
d_call: NA
clone_size: NA
cdr3_aa: CAISESDGVGQPQHF
cdr3_nt: TGTGCCATCAGTGAGTCGGATGGGGTGGGACAGCCCCAGCATTTT

j_call: TRBJ1-1
v_call: TRBV29-1
d_call: NA
clone_size: NA
cdr3_aa: CSVEADDRRAFF
cdr3_nt: TGCAGCGTTGAAGCTGACGACCGAAGGGCTTTCTTT

j_call: TRBJ2-5
v_call: TRBV4-2
d_call: NA
clone_size: NA
cdr3_aa: CASSQNPSQETQYF
cdr3_nt: TGTGCCAGCAGCCAGAATCCAAGCCAAGAGACCCAGTACTTC

j_call: TRBJ2-7
v_call: TRBV7-9
d_call: NA
clone_size: many
cdr3_aa: CASSLAGQFSDEQYF
cdr3_nt: TGTGCCAGCAGCTTAGCAGGACAGTTCTCTGACGAGCAGTACTTC

j_call: TRBJ1-2
v_call: TRBV6-5
d_call: NA
clone_size: many
cdr3_aa: CASSGDSKGSSNYGYTF
cdr3_nt: TGTGCCAGCAGCGGAGACTCAAAGGGATCAAGCAACTATGGCTACACCTTC

j_call: TRBJ2-7
v_call: TRBV20-1
d_call: TRBD1
clone_size: few
cdr3_aa: CSAIRDRGSYEQYF
cdr3_nt: TGCAGTGCTATCCGAGACAGGGGCTCCTACGAGCAGTACTTC

j_call: TRBJ2-2
v_call: TRBV24-1
d_call: NA
clone_size: many
cdr3_aa: CATSVWDGELFF
cdr3_nt: TGTGCCACCAGTGTTTGGGACGGGGAGCTGTTTTTT

j_call: TRBJ2-3
v_call: TRBV7-7
d_call: TRBD2
clone_size: many
cdr3_aa: CASSPGGWNTDTQYF
cdr3_nt: TGTGCCAGCAGTCCCGGGGGGTGGAACACAGATACGCAGTATTTT

j_call: TRBJ1-5
v_call: TRBV19
d_call: NA
clone_size: many
cdr3_aa: CASSIEVASNQPQHF
cdr3_nt: TGTGCCAGTAGTATAGAAGTCGCAAGCAATCAGCCCCAGCATTTT

j_call: TRBJ1-1
v_call: TRBV4-3
d_call: NA
clone_size: many
cdr3_aa: CASSRSWGNTEAFF
cdr3_nt: TGCGCCAGCAGCCGGAGCTGGGGGAACACTGAAGCTTTCTTT

j_call: TRBJ1-1
v_call: TRBV6-6
d_call: TRBD1
clone_size: many
cdr3_aa: CASSRQGVTFF
cdr3_nt: TGTGCCAGCTCCCGACAGGGGGTAACTTTCTTT

j_call: TRBJ1-1
v_call: TRBV5-8
d_call: NA
clone_size: NA
cdr3_aa: CASSLWVLLREAFF
cdr3_nt: TGTGCCAGCAGCTTGTGGGTGCTGTTGCGTGAAGCTTTCTTT

j_call: TRBJ1-2
v_call: TRBV15
d_call: NA
clone_size: many
cdr3_aa: CATSSPFSGYTF
cdr3_nt: TGTGCCACCAGCAGTCCCTTTTCCGGCTACACCTTC

j_call: TRBJ1-3
v_call: TRBV7-9
d_call: NA
clone_size: NA
cdr3_aa: CASSLSGRGASGNTIYF
cdr3_nt: TGTGCCAGCAGCTTAAGCGGGCGGGGGGCCTCCGGAAACACCATATATTTT

j_call: TRBJ1-6
v_call: TRBV3-1
d_call: TRBD1
clone_size: few
cdr3_aa: CASSQESPGGYNSPLHF
cdr3_nt: TGTGCCAGCAGCCAAGAGAGTCCAGGGGGCTATAATTCACCCCTCCACTTT

j_call: TRBJ1-4
v_call: TRBV7-9
d_call: TRBD1
clone_size: NA
cdr3_aa: CASSTRGQGEKLFF
cdr3_nt: TGTGCCAGCAGCACCCGAGGACAGGGCGAAAAACTGTTTTTT

j_call: TRBJ2-7
v_call: TRBV19
d_call: TRBD1
clone_size: many
cdr3_aa: CASSPNRDSQYF
cdr3_nt: TGTGCCAGTAGTCCTAACCGGGACAGCCAGTACTTC